A selection of T cell receptor beta chains follows, all from one sample in a study of cytomegalovirus exposure and HLA in healthy donors. This table comes from immunoSEQ multiplex PCR, and its TCRdb copy is limited to in-frame clones, with some not included. This sample's table has around 55,000 clones. The specimen sequenced was PBMCs. Source of these receptors: a man aged 45-65 years in good health and CMV-seropositive. Each CDR3 is given with its conserved first and last residue. A D gene is named only where the DNA matches it firmly.

D gene,V gene,J gene,CDR3 protein,CDR3 DNA
TRBD1,TRBV7-7,TRBJ1-4,CASSLAPGQNEKLFF,TGTGCTAGCAGCTTAGCGCCGGGACAGAATGAAAAACTGTTTTTT
TRBD1,TRBV30,TRBJ1-5,CAWMGQGDLSGQPQHF,TGTGCCTGGATGGGGCAGGGGGACCTAAGTGGTCAGCCCCAGCATTTT
.,TRBV19,TRBJ2-5,CASRANQETQYF,TGTGCCAGTAGGGCCAACCAAGAGACCCAGTACTTC
.,TRBV5-1,TRBJ2-1,CASSLAGDTSGYNEQFF,TGCGCCAGCAGCTTGGCCGGGGACACCAGTGGTTACAATGAGCAGTTCTTC
.,TRBV5-4,TRBJ2-6,CASSLGEPGANVLTF,TGTGCCAGCAGCCTAGGGGAACCTGGGGCCAACGTCCTGACTTTC
.,TRBV4-3,TRBJ2-7,CASSQDTRGSYEQYF,TGCGCCAGCAGCCAAGATACCAGGGGCTCTTACGAGCAGTACTTC
TRBD1,TRBV4-2,TRBJ1-6,CASSQEQGESSPLHF,TGTGCCAGCAGCCAAGAACAGGGGGAGAGTTCACCCCTCCACTTT
TRBD1,TRBV9,TRBJ1-2,CASSVGTGIGHYGYTF,TGTGCCAGCAGCGTTGGGACAGGGATCGGACACTATGGCTACACCTTC
.,TRBV18,TRBJ1-2,CASSPPSRNYGYTF,TGTGCCAGCTCACCTCCTTCTAGGAACTATGGCTACACCTTC
.,TRBV5-1,TRBJ2-6,CASSALGAEGANVLTF,TGCGCCAGCAGCGCCTTAGGGGCGGAAGGGGCCAACGTCCTGACTTTC
.,TRBV11-2,TRBJ1-1,CASSQVGSMNTEAFF,TGTGCCAGCAGCCAGGTCGGCAGCATGAACACTGAAGCTTTCTTT
TRBD2,TRBV11-2,TRBJ2-2,CASSLRTSGASTGELFF,TGTGCCAGCAGCCTTCGGACTAGCGGAGCCAGCACCGGGGAGCTGTTTTTT
TRBD2,TRBV7-9,TRBJ2-1,CALSGLAGDNEQFF,TGTGCCCTCTCGGGACTAGCGGGAGACAATGAGCAGTTCTTC
.,TRBV5-6,TRBJ1-1,CASSLRGTEAFF,TGTGCCAGCAGCTTGAGGGGAACTGAAGCTTTCTTT
TRBD2,TRBV5-8,TRBJ2-7,CASSLELRGEQYF,TGTGCCAGCAGCTTGGAACTGCGGGGGGAGCAGTACTTC
TRBD2,TRBV9,TRBJ2-1,CASNGGRLAGVNEQFF,TGTGCCAGCAACGGGGGGAGACTAGCGGGGGTGAATGAGCAGTTCTTC
TRBD1,TRBV7-3,TRBJ2-7,CASRLDRAKSEQYF,TGTGCCAGCAGATTGGACAGGGCCAAAAGCGAGCAGTACTTC
.,TRBV7-9,TRBJ2-5,CASSFRPGEEETQYF,TGTGCCAGCAGCTTCCGGCCAGGGGAAGAGGAGACCCAGTACTTC
TRBD1,TRBV18,TRBJ1-1,CASSLNWDSTTEAFF,TGTGCCAGCTCACTGAACTGGGACAGCACCACTGAAGCTTTCTTT
.,TRBV6-5,TRBJ2-5,CAGSYSKLRETQYF,TGTGCCGGCAGTTACTCAAAGCTACGAGAGACCCAGTACTTC
TRBD2,TRBV7-9,TRBJ2-7,CASSDSGTTKTYEQYF,TGTGCCAGCAGCGACAGCGGGACTACAAAAACCTACGAGCAGTACTTC
TRBD2,TRBV5-4,TRBJ2-1,CASSPRIGGGNEQFF,TGTGCCAGCAGCCCTCGGATTGGGGGGGGCAATGAGCAGTTCTTC
.,TRBV5-1,TRBJ1-3,CASSLGARSSGNTIYF,TGCGCCAGCAGCTTGGGGGCCAGGTCTTCTGGAAACACCATATATTTT
TRBD2,TRBV5-1,TRBJ2-5,CASSLGTSGSGGETQYF,TGCGCCAGCAGCTTGGGGACTAGCGGGAGCGGGGGAGAGACCCAGTACTTC
.,TRBV9,TRBJ2-5,CASSGGSETQYF,TGTGCCAGCAGCGGGGGCTCGGAGACCCAGTACTTC
.,TRBV4-2,TRBJ1-4,CASSQDKGRSEKLFF,TGTGCCAGCAGCCAAGATAAGGGGCGGAGTGAAAAACTGTTTTTT
TRBD1,TRBV6-5,TRBJ2-3,CASSSGTVSTDTQYF,TGTGCCAGCAGCTCCGGGACAGTGAGCACAGATACGCAGTATTTT
.,TRBV11-2,TRBJ1-1,CASSLEWPGQAFF,TGTGCCAGCAGCTTAGAATGGCCAGGCCAAGCTTTCTTT
.,TRBV2,TRBJ1-2,CASSEGEGRGYTF,TGTGCCAGCAGTGAAGGGGAGGGAAGGGGCTACACCTTC
.,TRBV9,TRBJ2-7,CASSVGQAPYEQYF,TGTGCCAGCAGCGTAGGGCAGGCCCCCTACGAGCAGTACTTC
.,TRBV5-5,TRBJ2-7,CASSRESPRSSYEQYF,TGTGCCAGCAGCCGGGAGAGCCCAAGGAGCTCCTACGAGCAGTACTTC
.,TRBV7-2,TRBJ2-7,CASSLGAGSFTPYEQYF,TGTGCCAGCAGCTTAGGGGCAGGTTCTTTTACTCCTTACGAGCAGTACTTC